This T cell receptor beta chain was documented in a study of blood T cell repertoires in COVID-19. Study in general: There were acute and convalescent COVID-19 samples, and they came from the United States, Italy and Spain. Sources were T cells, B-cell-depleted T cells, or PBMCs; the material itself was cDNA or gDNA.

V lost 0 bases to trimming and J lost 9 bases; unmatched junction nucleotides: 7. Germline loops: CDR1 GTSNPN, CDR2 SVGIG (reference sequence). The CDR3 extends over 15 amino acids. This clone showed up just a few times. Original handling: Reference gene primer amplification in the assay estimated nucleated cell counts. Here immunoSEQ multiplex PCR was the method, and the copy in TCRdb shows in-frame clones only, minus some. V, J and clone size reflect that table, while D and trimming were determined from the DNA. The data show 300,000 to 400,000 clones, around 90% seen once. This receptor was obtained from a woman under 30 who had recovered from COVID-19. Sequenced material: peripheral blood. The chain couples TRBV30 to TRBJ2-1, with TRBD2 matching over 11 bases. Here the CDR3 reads CAWSVGLAGGSEQFF. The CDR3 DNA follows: TGTGCCTGGAGTGTAGGGCTAGCGGGAGGTTCTGAGCAGTTCTTC. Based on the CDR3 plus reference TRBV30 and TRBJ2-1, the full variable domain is SQTIHQWPATLVQPVGSPLSLECTVEGTSNPNLYWYRQAAGRGLQLLFYSVGIGQISSEVPQNLSASRPQDRQFILSSKKLLLSDSGFYLCAWSVGLAGGSEQFFGPGTRLTVL.